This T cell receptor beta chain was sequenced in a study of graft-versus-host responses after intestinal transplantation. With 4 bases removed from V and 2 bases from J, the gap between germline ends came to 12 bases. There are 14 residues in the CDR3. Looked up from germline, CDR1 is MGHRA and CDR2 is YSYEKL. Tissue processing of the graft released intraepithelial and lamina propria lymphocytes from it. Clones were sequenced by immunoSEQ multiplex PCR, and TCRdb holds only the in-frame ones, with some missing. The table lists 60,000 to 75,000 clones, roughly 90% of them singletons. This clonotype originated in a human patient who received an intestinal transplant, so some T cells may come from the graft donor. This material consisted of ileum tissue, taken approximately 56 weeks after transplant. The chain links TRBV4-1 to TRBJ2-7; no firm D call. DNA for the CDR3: TGCGCCAGCAGCCCCCCGGGCAGGACCTACGAGCAGTACTTC. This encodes CASSPPGRTYEQYF.